Presented here are 15 T cell receptor beta chains from one specimen sequenced in a study of T cells after yellow fever vaccination. TCRdb fed the 5' RACE reads into MiXCR, producing one record per CDR3 protein. This table holds under 700,000 distinct CDR3 sequences, about a sixth found once. The specimen was PBMCs, collected about 5 days after the first yellow fever vaccination. The origin of the receptors is a man younger than 35 who received the YFV17D yellow fever vaccine.

This clonotype was seen more than once but under ten times. The gene calls are TRBV12-3 or TRBV12-4 and TRBJ2-1, with 11 positions matching TRBD1. With V trimmed by 6 bases and J by 8 bases, 3 bases remained unmatched. The CDR3 length is 13 residues. DNA of the CDR3: TGTGCCAGCAGGGACAGGGGGCAACATGAGCAGTTCTTC. Protein: CASRDRGQHEQFF.

This clonotype came up a few times. This chain uses TRBV7-2 with TRBJ2-1; 10 positions agree with TRBD2. The V segment lost 5 bases and the J segment 4 bases; nucleotides outside the gene matches: 5. The CDR3 contains 15 residues. Per the germline V gene, CDR1 is SGHTA and CDR2 is FQGNSA. CDR3 nucleotide sequence: TGTGCCAGCAGCCTACAAGCGGGGGGGTACAATGAGCAGTTCTTC. Translating gives CASSLQAGGYNEQFF.

A few counts support this clonotype. The J gene is TRBJ2-2, the V gene TRBV18, with 7 bases matching TRBD1. Germline CDR1 KGHSH, CDR2 LQKENI. The CDR3 is 17 residues long. Germline trimming cut 4 bases from V and 0 bases from J; bases unmatched to any gene: 8. The CDR3 loop reads CASSLLAGTANTGELFF. The CDR3 region has the DNA TGTGCCAGCTCACTTTTGGCCGGGACAGCGAACACCGGGGAGCTGTTTTTT.

CDR3 region: CASSFGLAGRSTDTQYF. The CDR3 coding sequence is TGTGCCAGCAGTTTTGGGCTAGCGGGGCGTTCCACAGATACGCAGTATTTT. The V gene is TRBV12-3 or TRBV12-4, the J gene TRBJ2-3; 9 positions agree with TRBD2. The V segment lost 3 bases and the J segment 2 bases; nucleotides outside the gene matches: 9. The CDR3 covers 17 residues.

There are a few counts of this clonotype. This rearrangement joins TRBV20-1 to TRBJ2-3; a weak D match, TRBD1 (6 bases). The CDR3 has 17 amino acids. Looked up from germline, CDR1 is DFQATT and CDR2 is SNEGSKA (reference sequence). V was pared by 1 base and J by 3 bases, with 20 bases between. CDR3 sequence reads: CSARVPSAGVFTDTQYF. The CDR3 nucleotides are TGCAGTGCTAGAGTCCCCTCAGCAGGGGTTTTTACAGATACGCAGTATTTT.

The J gene is TRBJ2-7, the V gene TRBV11-1; no reliable D call. The V end was cut by 2 bases, the J end by 0 bases, with 5 bases between. CDR3 size: 13 residues. Per germline, CDR1 SGHAT and CDR2 FQDESV (reference sequence). CDR3 coding DNA: TGTGCCAGCAGCTTAAGCTTCTCCTACGAGCAGTACTTC. Residues: CASSLSFSYEQYF.

Points on this clonotype: At one boundary the junction diverges from the germline segment, which might be a read error. The chain joins TRBV20-1 to TRBJ2-7; 7 bases agree with TRBD1. Germline CDR1 and CDR2: DFQATT and SNEGSKA (reference sequence). This CDR3 spans 15 amino acids. Written as DNA, the CDR3 is TGCAGTGCTAGAGGGGACAGTCCCGTCTCCTACGAGCAGCACTTC. Its protein is CSARGDSPVSYEQHF.

The V and J genes are TRBV28 and TRBJ2-1; D remains ambiguous. Trimming took off 3 bases at V and 9 bases at J, with 6 bases between the two ends. The CDR3 runs 11 residues. Germline CDR1 reads MDHEN; CDR2 reads SYDVKM. The CDR3 reads CASSFFGEQFF. The CDR3 DNA sequence: TGTGCCAGCAGTTTCTTCGGTGAGCAGTTCTTC.

This clonotype was seen more than once but under ten times. This chain connects TRBV10-3 to TRBJ1-6, with TRBD1 matching over 8 bases. Losses at the gene ends were 3 bases for V and 4 bases for J; bases not matched to a gene: 2. This CDR3 is 15 amino acids long. Germline V gives CDR1 ENHRY, CDR2 SYGVKD. CDR3 nucleotides: TGTGCCATCAGTGACGGACAGGGATATAATTCACCCCTCCACTTT. It encodes CAISDGQGYNSPLHF.

This clonotype was counted a single time. J is TRBJ1-5 and V is TRBV7-9; 8 nucleotides agree with TRBD1. Germline-derived CDR1 and CDR2 are SEHNR and FQNEAQ (reference sequence). V was pared by 5 bases and J by 5 bases, with 11 bases of the junction left unmatched. The CDR3 is 16 residues long. CDR3 bases: TGTGCCAGCAGCGCAGACAGGGGAAGTAGACATCAGCCCCAGCATTTT. It specifies CASSADRGSRHQPQHF.

Ten or more counts support this clonotype. The V and J genes are TRBV5-1 and TRBJ1-3; no definite D call. This CDR3 is built from 15 residues. Trimming removed 1 base from V and 2 bases from J, with 10 bases in between. Germline CDR1 SGHRS, CDR2 YFSETQ. The CDR3 here is CASSLLMGTGNTIYF. The CDR3 DNA reads TGCGCCAGCAGCTTGCTGATGGGGACTGGAAACACCATATATTTT.

The rearrangement links TRBV12-3 or TRBV12-4 to TRBJ2-5; TRBD2 agrees at 8 bases. The CDR3 has 14 residues. V was clipped by 7 bases and J by 4 bases; unmatched bases: 8. The CDR3 here is CASTDRGGPETQYF. The CDR3 DNA reads as TGTGCCAGCACCGACCGGGGGGGCCCAGAGACCCAGTACTTC.

The rearrangement uses TRBV20-1 and TRBJ2-5; D remains unclear. Trimming took 7 bases from V and 3 from J, leaving 18 bases between them. The CDR3 extends over 14 amino acids. In germline, CDR1 is DFQATT, CDR2 SNEGSKA (reference sequence). The chain's CDR3 is CSVRARTAEETQYF. In nucleotides, the CDR3 is TGCAGTGTCAGAGCTAGAACCGCTGAAGAGACCCAGTACTTC.

In its sample, this clonotype was seen a few times. The rearrangement links TRBV6-2 or TRBV6-3 to TRBJ2-2, with D perhaps being TRBD1 or TRBD2 (5 bases each). Germline V gives CDR1 MNHEY, CDR2 SVGEGT. The ends were cut back, 6 bases at V and 0 bases at J, with 23 bases in the middle. The CDR3 consists of 19 residues. For the CDR3, the DNA is TGTGCCAGCAGGACATGGGACCTCGTAAGCCGGTCGAACACCGGGGAGCTGTTTTTT. Residues: CASRTWDLVSRSNTGELFF.

This clonotype appeared many times. The rearrangement links TRBV5-1 to TRBJ2-1; 10 bases match TRBD1. CDR3 length: 15 amino acids. Germline-derived CDR1 and CDR2 are SGHRS and YFSETQ. V lost 5 bases and J lost 4; bases outside the gene matches: 6. The CDR3 region is CASRSGTGAYNEQFF. The CDR3 DNA is TGCGCCAGCAGGTCCGGGACAGGGGCTTACAATGAGCAGTTCTTC.